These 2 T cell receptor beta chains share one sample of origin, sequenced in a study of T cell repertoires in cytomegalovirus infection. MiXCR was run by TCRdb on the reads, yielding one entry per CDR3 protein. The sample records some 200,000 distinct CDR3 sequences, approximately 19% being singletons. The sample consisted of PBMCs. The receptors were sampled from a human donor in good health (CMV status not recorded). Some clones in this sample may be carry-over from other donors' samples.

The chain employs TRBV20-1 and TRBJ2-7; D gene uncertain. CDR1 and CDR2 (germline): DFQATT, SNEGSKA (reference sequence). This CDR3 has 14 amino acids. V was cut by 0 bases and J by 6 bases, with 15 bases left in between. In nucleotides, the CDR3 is TGCAGTGCTAGAGATCATCTCTTCGACGGCGAGCAGTACTTC. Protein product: CSARDHLFDGEQYF.

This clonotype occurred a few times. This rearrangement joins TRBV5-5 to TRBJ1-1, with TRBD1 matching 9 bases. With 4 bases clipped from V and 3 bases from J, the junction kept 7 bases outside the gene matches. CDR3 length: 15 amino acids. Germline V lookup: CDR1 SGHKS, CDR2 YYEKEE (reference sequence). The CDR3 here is CASSPLGQGDTEAFF. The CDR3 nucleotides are TGTGCCAGCAGCCCCCTGGGACAGGGCGACACTGAAGCTTTCTTT.